The clone carrying this T cell receptor (beta chain) was recorded many times. The sample comes from a study of T-cell memory formation after mild COVID-19. Whole-study context: The two donors had largely donor-specific TCR clusters.

TCRdb re-called the 5' RACE reads through MiXCR, storing one row per CDR3 protein. The sample includes roughly 150,000 distinct CDR3 sequences, 14% of them seen just once. The CDR3 loop spans 15 amino acids. From germline, CDR1 is SGHVS and CDR2 FNYEAQ. V shed 8 bases, J shed 5 bases, and the junction held 14 bases outside the gene matches. V gene TRBV7-6 combines with J gene TRBJ2-5, with TRBD1 matching 7 bases. Sequenced input: PBMCs or a T cell subset sorted from them (not recorded which). The TCR sequence derives from an adult woman who had mild COVID-19 (a few samples of this study predate the infection). Cell type and time point are not known. CDR3 loop: CASGPGQRFLETQYF. In DNA form, the CDR3 reads TGTGCCAGCGGACCGGGACAGCGCTTTCTGGAGACCCAGTACTTC.